The clone carrying this TCR beta chain was seen a handful of times. The target antigen is unknown. The source of the sample is a study of CD8 T cell repertoires and HIV-1 epitope variants. About the research overall: Epitopes were three Gag families plus Nef HW9 and YT9. Enriched T cells were co-cultured with equal autologous T cell-negative cells. Findings of the study overall: No clonotypes responded to the TAALDMSHF plasma variant; about five recognized KF9, one HW9.

The data were produced by immunoSEQ multiplex PCR, yet TCRdb's version contains in-frame clones alone and is incomplete. The profile shows nearly 5,500 clones, 66% of them singletons. CDR3 length equals 14 residues. V was pared by 5 bases and J by 3 bases, with 14 bases between. Germline CDR1 reads SGHVS; CDR2 reads FQNEAQ. The specimen was cultured CD8+ T cells derived from PBMCs. The chain combines TRBV7-8 with TRBJ2-7; tentatively, D is TRBD2 (6 bases). This TCR derives from a male donor with HIV. CDR3 region: CASSPRAGHYEQYF. In DNA, the CDR3 is TGTGCCAGCAGCCCAAGGGCGGGGCACTACGAGCAGTACTTC.